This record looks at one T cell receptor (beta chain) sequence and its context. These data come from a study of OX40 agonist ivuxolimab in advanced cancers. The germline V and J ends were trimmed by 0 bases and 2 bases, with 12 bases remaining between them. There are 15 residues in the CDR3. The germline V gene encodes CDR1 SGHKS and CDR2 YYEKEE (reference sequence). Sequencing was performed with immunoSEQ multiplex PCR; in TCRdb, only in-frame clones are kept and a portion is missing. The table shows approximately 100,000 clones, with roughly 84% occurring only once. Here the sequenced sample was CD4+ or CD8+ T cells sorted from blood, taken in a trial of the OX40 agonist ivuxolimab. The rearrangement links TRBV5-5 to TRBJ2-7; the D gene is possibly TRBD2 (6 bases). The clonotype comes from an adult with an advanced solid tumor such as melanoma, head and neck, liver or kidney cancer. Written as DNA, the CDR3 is TGTGCCAGCAGCTTGGGGCAGGGAGGACCCTACGAGCAGTACTTC. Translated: CASSLGQGGPYEQYF. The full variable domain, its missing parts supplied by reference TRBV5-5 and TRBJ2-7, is DAGVTQSPTHLIKTRGQQVTLRCSPISGHKSVSWYQQVLGQGPQFIFQYYEKEERGRGNFPDRFSARQFPNYSSELNVNALLLGDSALYLCASSLGQGGPYEQYFGPGTRLTVT.